This TCR beta chain emerged from a study of cytomegalovirus exposure and HLA in healthy donors. The CDR3 length is 13 residues. CDR1 and CDR2 from the germline V gene are SGHRS and YFSETQ. Trimming cost V 1 base and J 10 bases, with 12 bases left between them. Broader study findings: Researchers catalogued around 150 TCR beta chains as cytomegalovirus-associated. With high specificity and sensitivity, the classifier reportedly diagnosed cytomegalovirus status. In vitro testing confirmed a few CMV-associated chains as specific for CMV antigens. The study found most TCR sequences rare, yet found some public TCRs in many donors.

A remark on this clone: Its antigen is as yet unknown.

This table comes from immunoSEQ multiplex PCR, and its TCRdb copy is limited to in-frame clones, with some not included. The table has 150,000 to 200,000 clones, 80% to 90% seen once. Sequences were obtained from PBMCs. The TCR originated in a woman in her 30s in good health and CMV-seronegative. The chain links TRBV5-1 to TRBJ2-1, with a tentative D call TRBD2 (6 bases). The CDR3 is CASSLYGTLEQFF. CDR3 sequence (DNA): TGCGCCAGCAGCTTGTATGGGACTTTAGAGCAGTTCTTC.